The 27 T cell receptor beta chains below all came from one sample that was sequenced in a study of post-analysis software for immune sequencing data. Researchers reported that TCR beta cDNA libraries carried unique molecular identifiers. TCRdb reprocessed the PCR reads with MiXCR, giving one entry per CDR3 protein. Here the sample spans 450,000 to 650,000 distinct CDR3 sequences, around 47% being singletons. Study outcomes and limitations: Patients used roughly five TRBV segments, including TRBV5-6, TRBV5-1 and TRBV20-1, more often than controls.

Their specific antigens are unknown. Sequencing used blood. Source of these receptors: a girl aged 5-17 years with multiple sclerosis.

This clonotype has a handful of counts. This rearrangement joins TRBV20-1 to TRBJ2-3; D is undetermined. V dropped 0 bases and J dropped 6 bases, with 7 bases sitting between them. The CDR3 length is 12 residues. Looked up from germline, CDR1 is DFQATT and CDR2 is SNEGSKA (reference sequence). DNA of the CDR3: TGCAGTGCTAGAGAAAAGAGGGATACGCAGTATTTT. The encoded protein is CSAREKRDTQYF.

There are a few counts of this clonotype. The chain joins TRBV29-1 to TRBJ2-2, with TRBD1 matching over 10 bases. The CDR3 contains 13 residues. The trim removed 4 bases at V and 7 bases at J, leaving 3 bases unmatched. The V gene's germline CDR1 is SQVTM and CDR2 ANQGSEA. CDR3 in amino acids: CSVGGQGHGELFF. CDR3 DNA: TGCAGCGTTGGGGGACAGGGGCACGGGGAGCTGTTTTTT.

A word on this clonotype: It may be a read error: a sequence one base away is much more abundant. The chain recombines TRBV5-6 with TRBJ2-3, with D perhaps TRBD1 (5 bases). The CDR3 spans 12 residues. Trimming pared 3 bases from V and 5 bases from J, leaving 7 bases between. Germline CDR1 reads SGHDT; CDR2 reads YYEEEE. The CDR3 DNA reads TGTGCCAGCAGCTCGACAGTAGATACGCAGTATTTT. Protein sequence: CASSSTVDTQYF.

The chain employs TRBV5-1 and TRBJ2-1; TRBD2 matches at 11 bases. V lost 4 bases, J lost 8 bases, and 5 bases stayed unmatched. CDR1 SGHRS and CDR2 YFSETQ come from the germline V gene. There are 14 residues in the CDR3. CDR3 in DNA: TGCGCCAGCAGCGTAACTAGCGGGAGTGATGAGCAGTTCTTC. The encoded protein is CASSVTSGSDEQFF.

The rearrangement uses TRBV27 and TRBJ1-2, with TRBD1 identical over 12 bases. The CDR3 is 13 residues long. V was clipped by 7 bases and J by 8 bases; unmatched bases: 5. Germline V lookup: CDR1 MNHEY, CDR2 SMNVEV (reference sequence). CDR3 region: CASTGQGASGYTF. The CDR3 DNA sequence: TGTGCCAGCACGGGACAGGGGGCGTCCGGCTACACCTTC.

The chain links TRBV15 to TRBJ2-3; 11 bases map to TRBD2. Germline values: CDR1 LNHNV, CDR2 YYDKDF (reference sequence). This CDR3 is 16 amino acids long. V shed 0 bases, J shed 5 bases, and the junction held 4 bases outside the gene matches. The CDR3 DNA follows: TGTGCCACCAGCAGAGAGGCTAGCGGGGGGCTAGATACGCAGTATTTT. Residues: CATSREASGGLDTQYF.

The rearrangement links TRBV5-1 to TRBJ2-5; perhaps TRBD2 as D (6 bases). This CDR3 region has 14 residues. Trimming left V 0 bases short and J 11 bases short, with 17 bases between. The germline gives CDR1 SGHRS, CDR2 YFSETQ. CDR3 residues: CASSLEAGSGEQYF. CDR3 coding DNA: TGCGCCAGCAGCTTGGAGGCAGGTTCGGGGGAGCAGTACTTC. The whole variable domain, remainder taken from reference TRBV5-1 and TRBJ2-5, is KAGVTQTPRYLIKTRGQQVTLSCSPISGHRSVSWYQQTPGQGLQFLFEYFSETQRNKGNFPGRFSGRQFSNSRSEMNVSTLELGDSALYLCASSLEAGSGEQYFGPGTRLLVL.

This clonotype was counted ten times or more. The chain joins TRBV10-3 to TRBJ2-7, with D tentatively TRBD1 (6 bases). The CDR3 length is 12 residues. V was shortened by 4 bases and J by 2 bases, with 6 bases between the two germline ends. CDR1 and CDR2 (germline): ENHRY, SYGVKD. The CDR3 nucleotides read TGTGCCATCAGTGGGACAGCCTACGAGCAGTACTTC. Translation gives CAISGTAYEQYF.

The V call is TRBV29-1, the J call TRBJ2-5, with 7 bases fitting TRBD2. CDR1 is SQVTM and CDR2 is ANQGSEA in the germline V gene. The length of the CDR3 is 14 residues. V dropped 4 bases and J dropped 3; count of bases not matched to a gene: 8. The CDR3 DNA reads as TGCAGCGTTGTGGGGGGGGAGCTCAAAGAGACCCAGTACTTC. Translating gives CSVVGGELKETQYF.

The rearrangement uses TRBV12-3 or TRBV12-4 and TRBJ2-1; D is unclear. Trimming took off 6 bases at V and 3 bases at J, with 12 bases between the two ends. The CDR3 loop spans 14 amino acids. In nucleotides, the CDR3 is TGTGCCAGCAGGTTCCTGGTTCTCTACAATGAGCAGTTCTTC. Protein sequence: CASRFLVLYNEQFF.

This clonotype was seen a few times. The V and J genes are TRBV7-9 and TRBJ1-6; D call uncertain. Trimming removed 5 bases from V and 0 bases from J, with 8 bases in between. The germline V gene has CDR1 SEHNR and CDR2 FQNEAQ (reference sequence). The length of the CDR3 is 15 residues. For the CDR3, the DNA is TGTGCCAGCAGCCCTACAAACTCCTATAATTCACCCCTCCACTTT. This translates into CASSPTNSYNSPLHF.

The gene calls are TRBV3-1 and TRBJ2-3; 8 positions agree with TRBD2. The CDR3 covers 16 residues. The germline gives CDR1 LGHDT, CDR2 YNNKEL (reference sequence). The trim removed 4 bases at V and 0 bases at J, leaving 6 bases unmatched. This CDR3 reads CASSRLGGVSTDTQYF. The CDR3 nucleotides are TGTGCCAGCAGCCGTCTCGGGGGGGTTAGCACAGATACGCAGTATTTT.

The chain employs TRBV5-1 and TRBJ2-7; no firm D call. This CDR3 has 14 amino acids. Trimming left V 4 bases short and J 5 bases short, with 16 bases between. Looked up from germline, CDR1 is SGHRS and CDR2 is YFSETQ. The CDR3 DNA is TGCGCCAGCAGCGCCTCCAATTCAAGGAACGAGCAGTACTTC. Its translation is CASSASNSRNEQYF. Based on the CDR3 plus reference TRBV5-1 and TRBJ2-7, the full variable domain is KAGVTQTPRYLIKTRGQQVTLSCSPISGHRSVSWYQQTPGQGLQFLFEYFSETQRNKGNFPGRFSGRQFSNSRSEMNVSTLELGDSALYLCASSASNSRNEQYFGPGTRLTVT.

The J gene is TRBJ1-1, the V gene TRBV7-2; possibly TRBD1 for D (5 bases). Germline loops: CDR1 SGHTA, CDR2 FQGNSA. This CDR3 spans 14 amino acids. V lost 5 bases and J lost 0, with 10 bases in between. CDR3: CASSQGPMNTEAFF. As DNA, the CDR3 is TGTGCCAGCAGCCAGGGCCCTATGAACACTGAAGCTTTCTTT.

The rearrangement links TRBV7-7 to TRBJ2-5; TRBD2 agrees at 7 bases. Germline V lookup: CDR1 SSHAT, CDR2 FNYEAQ (reference sequence). This CDR3 has 14 residues. The junction had 7 bases not matched to a gene; V was cut back by 5 bases and J by 4 bases. DNA for the CDR3: TGTGCCAGCAGCATACCGGGACTACCAGAGACCCAGTACTTC. Amino acids: CASSIPGLPETQYF.

This clonotype was counted only a few times. V usage is TRBV7-2 and J usage is TRBJ2-7; 10 nucleotides agree with TRBD2. CDR1 SGHTA and CDR2 FQGNSA come from the germline V gene. The CDR3 is made up of 15 amino acids. With 4 bases clipped from V and 2 bases from J, the junction kept 5 bases outside the gene matches. In nucleotides, the CDR3 is TGTGCCAGCAGCTGGGATAGCGGGAGGACCTACGAGCAGTACTTC. Amino acids: CASSWDSGRTYEQYF.

The chain employs TRBV4-2 and TRBJ2-1; 8 nucleotides align to TRBD2. This CDR3 has 17 residues. Trimming cost V 3 bases and J 3 bases; bases outside gene matches: 10. In germline, CDR1 is LGHNA, CDR2 YNFKEQ. CDR3 nucleotides: TGTGCCAGCAGCCACACCGGAGAGCGGGAGTTCTACAATGAGCAGTTCTTC. As protein: CASSHTGEREFYNEQFF.

In nucleotides, the CDR3 is TGTGCCACCAGCAGGACGGGACACCGTCTCTTAGGGTTCGATGAAAAACTGTTTTTT. It codes for CATSRTGHRLLGFDEKLFF. The V call is TRBV15, the J call TRBJ1-4; D perhaps matches TRBD1 (6 bases). Germline V gives CDR1 LNHNV, CDR2 YYDKDF (reference sequence). The CDR3 is 19 residues long. Trimming removed 3 bases from V and 6 bases from J, with 26 bases in between.

This clonotype was counted a few times. V and J are TRBV5-5 and TRBJ2-7; no clear D. Trimming took 4 bases from V and 5 from J, leaving 16 bases between them. CDR1 SGHKS and CDR2 YYEKEE come from the germline V gene (reference sequence). The CDR3 sequence is 14 residues long. CDR3 protein: CASSRPGKGNEQYF. The CDR3, as DNA: TGTGCCAGCAGCCGCCCGGGTAAAGGAAACGAGCAGTACTTC.

The chain combines TRBV29-1 with TRBJ2-1; 8 bases are shared with TRBD2. J gave up 4 bases and V 3 bases, and 8 bases lay outside the gene matches. Looked up from germline, CDR1 is SQVTM and CDR2 is ANQGSEA. The length of the CDR3 is 15 residues. CDR3 in amino acids: CSVDYGRGGYNEQFF. CDR3 DNA: TGCAGCGTTGATTACGGGAGGGGCGGTTACAATGAGCAGTTCTTC.

Only one count was recorded for this clonotype. This chain connects TRBV6-1 to TRBJ2-5, with a tentative D call TRBD1 (5 bases). Trimming shortened V by 6 bases and J by 11 bases, and 16 bases separated the two germline ends. The CDR3 consists of 12 residues. CDR1 MNHNS and CDR2 SASEGT come from the germline V gene. As DNA, the CDR3 is TGTGCCAGCAGCCCCCAGGGCAGCCAGCAGTACTTC. Translated: CASSPQGSQQYF.

This clonotype has a single count. The chain employs TRBV12-3 or TRBV12-4 and TRBJ2-3, with D perhaps assigned TRBD1 or TRBD2 (6 bases each). There are 17 residues in the CDR3. V lost 5 bases and J 1 base, leaving 19 bases between the germline ends. The CDR3 nucleotides read TGTGCCAGCAGTCCCGTAAGAGGGGGGTTGGGCACAGATACGCAGTATTTT. This translates into CASSPVRGGLGTDTQYF.

This clonotype was counted a few times. The chain combines TRBV3-1 with TRBJ1-4; D is uncertain. This CDR3 spans 14 amino acids. CDR1 and CDR2 from the germline V gene are LGHDT and YNNKEL (reference sequence). V was shortened by 9 bases and J by 3 bases, with 14 bases between the two germline ends. The DNA for the CDR3 is TGTGCCAGTGGAGAGCCTCAGGCTAATGAAAAACTGTTTTTT. The encoded protein is CASGEPQANEKLFF.

The chain carries TRBV5-1 and TRBJ2-5, with TRBD2 identical over 13 bases. CDR1 and CDR2 (germline): SGHRS, YFSETQ. The ends lost 2 bases at V and 1 base at J; junction bases unmatched: 5. CDR3 length: 17 residues. CDR3 sequence reads: CASSLSGLAGVQETQYF. CDR3 in DNA: TGCGCCAGCAGCTTAAGCGGACTAGCGGGGGTCCAAGAGACCCAGTACTTC. The full variable domain, its missing parts supplied by reference TRBV5-1 and TRBJ2-5, is KAGVTQTPRYLIKTRGQQVTLSCSPISGHRSVSWYQQTPGQGLQFLFEYFSETQRNKGNFPGRFSGRQFSNSRSEMNVSTLELGDSALYLCASSLSGLAGVQETQYFGPGTRLLVL.

V and J are TRBV2 and TRBJ2-1; D uncertain. The CDR3 consists of 11 residues. Trimming left V 4 bases short and J 10 bases short, with 8 bases between. The V gene's germline CDR1 is SNHLY and CDR2 FYNNEI. For the CDR3, the DNA is TGTGCCAGCAGTGCGCCCTACGAGCAGTTCTTC. The encoded protein is CASSAPYEQFF.

This clonotype showed up just a few times. The J gene is TRBJ1-2, the V gene TRBV5-8; the D is unclear. Per the germline V gene, CDR1 is SGHTS and CDR2 is YDEGEE. The CDR3 consists of 16 residues. Trimming stripped 0 bases from V and 8 bases from J, with 20 bases between. CDR3 bases: TGTGCCAGCAGCTTGGCCTTGAAGCAGGAGGGTTACGGCTACACCTTC. Its translation is CASSLALKQEGYGYTF.

This clonotype was seen once. J is TRBJ1-5 and V is TRBV5-1; D is ambiguous. This CDR3 is 13 amino acids long. Trimming removed 2 bases at V and 5 bases at J, with 8 bases between. CDR1 SGHRS and CDR2 YFSETQ come from the germline V gene. The CDR3 here is CASSFEGDQPQHF. For the CDR3, the DNA is TGCGCCAGCAGCTTCGAAGGTGATCAGCCCCAGCATTTT.